Below, one T cell receptor beta chain is given with its context. Living in 24 US areas, the participants were between about 18 and 95 years of age. Participant-given clinical history determined each cohort assignment. Two negative PCRs, clearance, or symptom resolution characterized the recovered Cohort 3 donors. The source of the sample is a study of blood T cell repertoires in COVID-19. Method: immunoSEQ multiplex PCR; TCRdb's copy keeps in-frame clones and lacks some. The profile shows approximately 240,000 clones, 80% to 95% of them singletons. CDR3 size: 12 residues. Germline CDR1 is LNHDA and CDR2 is SQIVND (reference sequence). V was clipped by 4 bases and J by 7 bases; unmatched bases: 2.

This receptor was obtained from a woman under 30 who had recovered from COVID-19. The J gene is TRBJ1-2, the V gene TRBV19; 8 positions agree with TRBD1. The sample taken for sequencing was PBMCs or T cells enriched from blood (not recorded which). The CDR3 is CASSTGQGGYTF. CDR3 bases: TGTGCCAGTAGTACCGGACAGGGTGGCTACACCTTC.